This T cell receptor (beta chain) is from a study of OX40 agonist ivuxolimab in advanced cancers. Study in general: Patients enrolled in dose escalation were diagnosed with hepatocellular carcinoma, melanoma, renal cell or head and neck cancer. Three patients got partial responses; one had hepatocellular carcinoma and two had cutaneous melanoma.

Overall study findings and caveats: The average count of expanded clones was higher among CD8+ T cells than among CD4+.

Germline V gives CDR1 MNHNY, CDR2 SVGAGI (reference sequence). The CDR3 consists of 12 residues. V was trimmed by 2 bases and J by 4 bases, leaving 6 bases between them. Only in-frame clones appear in the TCRdb table, and some are missing; sequencing was by immunoSEQ multiplex PCR. The data show about 51,000 clones, roughly 80% seen once. A word on this clone: Its cognate antigen is unknown.

The clonotype was recovered from an adult with an advanced solid tumor such as melanoma, head and neck, liver or kidney cancer. The genes are TRBV6-6 and TRBJ2-7, with D unclear. The sequences come from CD4+ or CD8+ T cells sorted from blood, collected in a trial of the OX40 agonist ivuxolimab. The CDR3 loop reads CASSYDIYEQYF. The CDR3 coding sequence is TGTGCCAGCAGTTACGACATTTACGAGCAGTACTTC.